This T cell receptor (beta chain) was recovered during a study of beta chain features in type 1 diabetes. Study-wide points: Lower insertion and higher deletion counts appeared at VDJ junctions in type 1 diabetes patients.

V lost 5 bases to trimming and J lost 0 bases; unmatched junction nucleotides: 12. CDR1 SGHTA and CDR2 FQGNSA come from the germline V gene. The CDR3 is made up of 17 amino acids. Worth noting for this clone: The antigen is undetermined.

What was sequenced were expressed TCRB transcripts, since all of the isolated RNA had been reverse transcribed. Profiling relied on immunoSEQ multiplex PCR, and the TCRdb table lists in-frame clones only, not all of them. The sample contains 400,000 to 450,000 clones, approximately 15% of which appear only once. Sequenced sample: naive CD4+ T cells from blood. This TCR came from a man aged 25-45 years in good health. V gene TRBV7-2 combines with J gene TRBJ1-2, with 7 positions matching TRBD1. This CDR3 is CASSPKGTASSNYGYTF. The DNA for the CDR3 is TGTGCCAGCAGCCCTAAAGGGACAGCGTCATCTAACTATGGCTACACCTTC.